Listed here are 10 T cell receptor beta chains from one sample, sequenced in a study of tumor-infiltrating lymphocytes in localized non-small cell lung cancer. Generated by immunoSEQ multiplex PCR, the TCRdb table keeps only in-frame clones and is missing some. The profile covers under 35,000 clones, with 80% to 90% appearing a single time and 2% to 2.5% taken by the ten largest. Material: lung tumor tissue. The source of these receptors is a human donor with non-small cell lung cancer.

The rearrangement uses TRBV19 and TRBJ2-5; TRBD2 might be the D (6 bases). V was pared by 4 bases and J by 4 bases, with 16 bases between. CDR3 length equals 15 residues. The germline V gene has CDR1 LNHDA and CDR2 SQIVND (reference sequence). The DNA of the CDR3 is TGTGCCAGTAGTAGGGGCCTTAGCGGTCTAGAGACCCAGTACTTC. Amino acid sequence: CASSRGLSGLETQYF.

The chain joins TRBV14 to TRBJ1-6; D gene ambiguous. Per germline, CDR1 SGHDN and CDR2 FVKESK. The CDR3 totals 14 residues. Between the trimmed V and J ends, which lost 1 base and 7 bases, there was a span of 8 bases. The CDR3 sequence: CASSQVGLNSPLHF. The CDR3 region has the DNA TGTGCCAGCAGCCAAGTAGGGTTGAATTCACCCCTCCACTTT.

V usage is TRBV10-3 and J usage is TRBJ1-5; D gene uncertain. V dropped 5 bases and J dropped 3 bases, with 8 bases sitting between them. The germline V gene has CDR1 ENHRY and CDR2 SYGVKD. CDR3 length: 13 residues. The CDR3 loop reads CAISPGINQPQHF. CDR3 coding DNA: TGTGCCATCAGTCCGGGCATCAATCAGCCCCAGCATTTT.

CDR3 region: CASSIGGGGAYEQYF. The CDR3 DNA reads as TGTGCCAGTAGTATTGGAGGCGGGGGGGCCTACGAGCAGTACTTC. The chain joins TRBV19 to TRBJ2-7; 9 nucleotides align to TRBD2. This CDR3 region has 15 residues. Germline assignment: CDR1 LNHDA and CDR2 SQIVND (reference sequence). V shed 3 bases and J 2 bases; nucleotides not matched to a gene: 5.

The rearrangement joins TRBV28 to TRBJ1-2; possible D gene TRBD1, 6 bases. Germline CDR1 MDHEN, CDR2 SYDVKM. Trimming cost V 1 base and J 5 bases, with 8 bases left between them. This CDR3 is built from 13 residues. CDR3 sequence: CASSLSGAYGYTF. For the CDR3, the DNA is TGTGCCAGCAGTTTATCAGGGGCGTATGGCTACACCTTC.

The chain recombines TRBV20-1 with TRBJ2-7; D uncertain. Trimming left V 7 bases short and J 3 bases short, with 10 bases between. The CDR3 consists of 11 residues. Germline V gene sequence: CDR1 DFQATT, CDR2 SNEGSKA (reference sequence). The DNA for the CDR3 is TGCAGTGGCCAGAACAACTACGAGCAGTACTTC. It translates to CSGQNNYEQYF.

V usage is TRBV4-3 and J usage is TRBJ2-3; 9 bases map to TRBD1. The CDR3 contains 15 residues. The J segment lost 7 bases and the V segment lost 3 bases, leaving 8 bases of the junction unmatched. CDR1 and CDR2 from the germline V gene are LGHNA and YSLEER. CDR3 in DNA: TGCGCCAGCAGCCACGACAGGGGGGGCACCTATACGCAGTATTTT. This codes for CASSHDRGGTYTQYF.

The V call is TRBV7-2, the J call TRBJ1-6, with D tentatively TRBD1 (6 bases). Trimming pared 0 bases from V and 3 bases from J, leaving 12 bases between. CDR3 length: 17 residues. Germline CDR1 reads SGHTA; CDR2 reads FQGNSA. CDR3 protein: CASSLAVLQGYNSPLHF. For the CDR3, the DNA is TGTGCCAGCAGCTTAGCTGTCTTACAGGGCTATAATTCACCCCTCCACTTT. Filled out from reference TRBV7-2 and TRBJ1-6, the complete variable domain reads GAGVSQSPSNKVTEKGKDVELRCDPISGHTALYWYRQSLGQGLEFLIYFQGNSAPDKSGLPSDRFSAERTGGSVSTLTIQRTQQEDSAVYLCASSLAVLQGYNSPLHFGNGTRLTVT.

This clone came up once. This chain connects TRBV4-2 to TRBJ2-5; 7 bases agree with TRBD2. The CDR3 runs to 16 residues. V shed 2 bases and J 0 bases; nucleotides not matched to a gene: 6. CDR1 is LGHNA, CDR2 YNFKEQ, per germline. The CDR3, as DNA: TGTGCCAGCAGCCAAAACCCGCTAGCGGACCAAGAGACCCAGTACTTC. Protein sequence: CASSQNPLADQETQYF.

The V gene is TRBV6-1, the J gene TRBJ2-6, with no clear D. The V end lost 7 bases, the J end lost 2 bases, and 9 bases lay between the germline ends. The CDR3 contains 14 residues. In germline, CDR1 is MNHNS, CDR2 SASEGT. The chain's CDR3 is CASTEHAGANVLTF. The CDR3 DNA is TGTGCCAGCACCGAGCATGCTGGGGCCAACGTCCTGACTTTC.